This TCR beta chain is drawn from a study of cytomegalovirus exposure and HLA in healthy donors (dated by TCRdb to about 2017). With respect to the entire study: According to a later analysis, one platform produced both the 120 validation repertoires and the 666 repertoires of the first cohort. The aim of the study was to test whether cataloging public T cell receptors could identify signatures of past pathogen exposure. Besides the first cohort of approximately 670 subjects, a separate validation cohort made up of some 110 different subjects was used. To predict cytomegalovirus infection status, the study combined high-throughput TCR immunosequencing, statistical association of individual TCRs with disease status, and machine learning. The paper as a whole reports these results and caveats: The study gave a list of some 150 TCR beta chains associated with cytomegalovirus. The authors suggested that the approach could potentially be generalized to other disease states and immunological phenotypes. Most TCR sequences were seen in very few donors, while some public TCRs were found in many individuals. A few of the identified cytomegalovirus-associated TCR beta chains were confirmed in vitro to be specific for cytomegalovirus antigens. Of the cluster scores, around 95% were above 0 in a later analysis, which found that TCRs clustered in the first cohort also tended to co-occur in the 95 to 150 validation repertoires. The classifier was reported to diagnose cytomegalovirus status with high specificity and sensitivity in both the original and validation cohorts. A later analysis had no HLA typing for the validation cohort, so co-occurrence there was scored across all 110 or so repertoires.

Separate from the approximately 700-subject first cohort, the validation cohort of 90 to 150 subjects was the group to which the donors belonged. Worth noting for this clone: Its binding antigen is unknown. No quality values exist for individual bases; no much larger clone is one base distant.

Including the terminal cysteine and phenylalanine, the CDR3 comprises 15 residues. The DNA shown is the 45-base CDR3, in frame from base 1. The germline V gene supplies CDR1 SGDLS and CDR2 YYNGEE. Between the V and J ends, shortened by 3 bases and 4 bases respectively, the junction contains 14 bases. The method behind the library was the immunoSEQ multiplex PCR assay. On the study's bioinformatics: A statistical classification framework was built to diagnose cytomegalovirus status from the catalog of TCR beta chain sequences. TCRdb took over this immuneACCESS table, retaining in-frame rearrangements with V and J assigned. Such tables are incomplete; in checked studies, under half of the missing clones stem from an unresolved V gene, and the remainder is unexplained. V and J calls and clone size are those listed in that table; D and trimming were worked out from the DNA. This sample holds about 130,000 clones; approximately 80% were observed only once. The biggest ten clones account for 25% to 30% of the sample.

Source material: PBMCs. This chain joins TRBV9 to TRBJ1-5, with a tentative D gene TRBD1 over 6 matching bases. The TCR comes from a man aged 30 to 45 in good health and CMV-seropositive. The nucleotides are TGTGCCAGCAGCGCCGGGGGGGCAGAGAATCAGCCCCAGCATTTT. It translates as CASSAGGAENQPQHF.